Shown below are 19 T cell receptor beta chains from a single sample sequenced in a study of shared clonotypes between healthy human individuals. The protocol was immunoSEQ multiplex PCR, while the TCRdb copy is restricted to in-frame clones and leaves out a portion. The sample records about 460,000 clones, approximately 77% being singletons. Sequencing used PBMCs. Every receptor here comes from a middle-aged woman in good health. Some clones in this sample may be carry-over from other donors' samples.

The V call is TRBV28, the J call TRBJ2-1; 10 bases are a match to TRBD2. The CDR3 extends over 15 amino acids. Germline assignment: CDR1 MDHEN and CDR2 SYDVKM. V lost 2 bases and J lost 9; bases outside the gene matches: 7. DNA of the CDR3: TGTGCCAGCAGTTTAAACCCTAGCGGGAGATCTGAGCAGTTCTTC. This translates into CASSLNPSGRSEQFF.

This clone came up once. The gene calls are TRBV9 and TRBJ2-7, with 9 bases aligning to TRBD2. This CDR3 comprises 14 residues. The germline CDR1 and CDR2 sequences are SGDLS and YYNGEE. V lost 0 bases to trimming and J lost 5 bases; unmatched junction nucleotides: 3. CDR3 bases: TGTGCCAGCAGCGTAGGACTAGCGGAGCACGAGCAGTACTTC. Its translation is CASSVGLAEHEQYF.

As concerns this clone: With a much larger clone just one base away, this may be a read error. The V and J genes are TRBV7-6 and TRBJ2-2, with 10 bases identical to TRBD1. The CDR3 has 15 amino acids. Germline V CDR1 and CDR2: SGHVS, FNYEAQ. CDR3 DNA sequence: TGTGCCAGCAGCCTGGGGACAGGGGCAACCGGGAAGCTGTTTTTT. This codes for CASSLGTGATGKLFF.

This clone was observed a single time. CDR3 DNA sequence: TGTGCCAGCAGCTCCACTAGCGGGCTTACCTACGAGCAGTACTTC. It yields the protein CASSSTSGLTYEQYF. The genes are TRBV7-2 and TRBJ2-7; 9 bases agree with TRBD2. The CDR3 loop spans 15 amino acids. The V gene's germline CDR1 is SGHTA and CDR2 FQGNSA. V dropped 4 bases and J dropped 2; count of bases not matched to a gene: 6.

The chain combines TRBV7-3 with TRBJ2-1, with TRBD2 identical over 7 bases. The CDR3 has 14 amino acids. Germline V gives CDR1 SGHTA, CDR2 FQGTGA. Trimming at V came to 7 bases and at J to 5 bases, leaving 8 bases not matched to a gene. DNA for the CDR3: TGTGCCAGCAAGGCGGGAGTGTTCGACAATGAGCAGTTCTTC. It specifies CASKAGVFDNEQFF.

CDR3 protein: CASSLLNRGQPQHF. In nucleotides, the CDR3 is TGTGCCAGCAGTTTGTTAAACCGGGGGCAGCCCCAGCATTTT. The V gene is TRBV28, the J gene TRBJ1-5; tentative D call: TRBD1 (5 bases). The CDR3 is made up of 14 amino acids. Germline values: CDR1 MDHEN, CDR2 SYDVKM. The V and J ends lost 3 bases and 7 bases respectively, with 13 bases between them.

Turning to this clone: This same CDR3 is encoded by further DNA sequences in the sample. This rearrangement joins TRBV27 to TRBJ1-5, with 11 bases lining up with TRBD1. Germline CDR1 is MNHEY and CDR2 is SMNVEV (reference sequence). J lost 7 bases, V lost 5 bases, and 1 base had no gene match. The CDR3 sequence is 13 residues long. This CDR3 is CASSGTGGQPQHF. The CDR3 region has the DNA TGTGCCAGCAGTGGGACAGGGGGGCAGCCCCAGCATTTT.

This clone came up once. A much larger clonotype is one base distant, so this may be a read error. This CDR3 is CASSLGLAGYNEQFF. CDR3 in DNA: TGTGCCAGCAGCTTAGGGCTAGCGGGCTACAATGAGCAGTTCTTC. The chain joins TRBV7-6 to TRBJ2-1, with 8 positions matching TRBD2. Germline V gives CDR1 SGHVS, CDR2 FNYEAQ. Trimming took 1 base from V and 3 from J; bases not matched to a gene: 2. The CDR3 spans 15 residues.

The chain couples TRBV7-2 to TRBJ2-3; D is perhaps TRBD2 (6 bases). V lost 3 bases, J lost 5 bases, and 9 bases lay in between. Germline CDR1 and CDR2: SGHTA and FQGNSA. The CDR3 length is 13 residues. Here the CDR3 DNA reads TGTGCCAGCAGCTTGACTAGAGGAGATACGCAGTATTTT. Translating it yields CASSLTRGDTQYF.

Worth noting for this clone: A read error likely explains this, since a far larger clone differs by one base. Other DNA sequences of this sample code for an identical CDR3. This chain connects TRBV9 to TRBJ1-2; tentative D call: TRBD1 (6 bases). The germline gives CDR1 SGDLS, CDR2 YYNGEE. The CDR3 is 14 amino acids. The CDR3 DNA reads TGTGCCAGTAGCGTACGGGGGACACCCTATGGCTACACCTTC. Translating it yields CASSVRGTPYGYTF.

Written as DNA, the CDR3 is TGTGCCAGCAACGTAGGGCCGGGGACGAGCACTGAAGCTTTCTTT. Its translation is CASNVGPGTSTEAFF. The chain recombines TRBV13 with TRBJ1-1; weak D call: TRBD1 (5 bases). CDR3 length: 15 residues. Looked up from germline, CDR1 is PRHDT and CDR2 is FYEKMQ (reference sequence). V lost 7 bases and J lost 4, with 19 bases in between.

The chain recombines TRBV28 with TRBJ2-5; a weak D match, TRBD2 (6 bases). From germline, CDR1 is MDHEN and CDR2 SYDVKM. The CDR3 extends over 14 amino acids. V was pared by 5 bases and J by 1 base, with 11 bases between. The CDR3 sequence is CASSPRDFQETQYF. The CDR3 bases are TGTGCCAGCAGTCCCAGGGACTTCCAAGAGACCCAGTACTTC.

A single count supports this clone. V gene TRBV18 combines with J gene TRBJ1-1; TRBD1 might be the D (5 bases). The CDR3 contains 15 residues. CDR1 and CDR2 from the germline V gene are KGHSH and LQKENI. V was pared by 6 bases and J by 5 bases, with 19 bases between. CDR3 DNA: TGTGCCAGCTCCCCTACCAGGGACGGGGGAACTGAAGCTTTCTTT. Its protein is CASSPTRDGGTEAFF.

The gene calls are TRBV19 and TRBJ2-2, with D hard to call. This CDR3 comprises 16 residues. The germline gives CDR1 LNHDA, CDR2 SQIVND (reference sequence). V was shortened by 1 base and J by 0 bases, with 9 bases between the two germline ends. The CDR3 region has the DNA TGTGCCAGTAGTATAGGAGAAACCACGAACACCGGGGAGCTGTTTTTT. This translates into CASSIGETTNTGELFF.

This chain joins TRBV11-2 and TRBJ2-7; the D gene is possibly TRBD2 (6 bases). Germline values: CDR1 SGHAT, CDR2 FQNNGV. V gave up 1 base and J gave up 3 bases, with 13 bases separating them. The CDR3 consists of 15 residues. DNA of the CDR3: TGTGCCAGCAGCTTAGCAACGGGAGACGGCTACGAGCAGTACTTC. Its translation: CASSLATGDGYEQYF.

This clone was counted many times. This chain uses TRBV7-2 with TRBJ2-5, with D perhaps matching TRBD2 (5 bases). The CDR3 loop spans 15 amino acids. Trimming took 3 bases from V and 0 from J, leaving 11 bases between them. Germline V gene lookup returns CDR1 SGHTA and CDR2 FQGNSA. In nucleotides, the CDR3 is TGTGCCAGCAGCTTGATTCGGGGAAACCAAGAGACCCAGTACTTC. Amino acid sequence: CASSLIRGNQETQYF. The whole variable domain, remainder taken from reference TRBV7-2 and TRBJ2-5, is GAGVSQSPSNKVTEKGKDVELRCDPISGHTALYWYRQSLGQGLEFLIYFQGNSAPDKSGLPSDRFSAERTGGSVSTLTIQRTQQEDSAVYLCASSLIRGNQETQYFGPGTRLLVL.

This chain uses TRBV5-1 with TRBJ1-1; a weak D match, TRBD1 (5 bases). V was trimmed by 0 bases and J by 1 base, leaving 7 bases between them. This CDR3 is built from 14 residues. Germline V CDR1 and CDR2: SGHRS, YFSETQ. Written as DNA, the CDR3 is TGCGCCAGCAGCTTGGCAGGGCCGAACACTGAAGCTTTCTTT. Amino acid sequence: CASSLAGPNTEAFF.

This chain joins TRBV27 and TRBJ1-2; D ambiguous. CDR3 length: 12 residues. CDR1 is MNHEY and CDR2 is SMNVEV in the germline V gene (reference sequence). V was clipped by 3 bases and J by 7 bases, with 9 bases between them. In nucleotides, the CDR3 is TGTGCCAGCAGTTTGGGCGGTGCTGGCTACACCTTC. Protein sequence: CASSLGGAGYTF.

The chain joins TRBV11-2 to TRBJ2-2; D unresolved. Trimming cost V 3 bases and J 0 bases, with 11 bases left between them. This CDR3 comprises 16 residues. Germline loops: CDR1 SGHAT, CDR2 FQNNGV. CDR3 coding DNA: TGTGCCAGCAGCTTCGGAAAACTCGCGAACACCGGGGAGCTGTTTTTT. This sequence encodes CASSFGKLANTGELFF.